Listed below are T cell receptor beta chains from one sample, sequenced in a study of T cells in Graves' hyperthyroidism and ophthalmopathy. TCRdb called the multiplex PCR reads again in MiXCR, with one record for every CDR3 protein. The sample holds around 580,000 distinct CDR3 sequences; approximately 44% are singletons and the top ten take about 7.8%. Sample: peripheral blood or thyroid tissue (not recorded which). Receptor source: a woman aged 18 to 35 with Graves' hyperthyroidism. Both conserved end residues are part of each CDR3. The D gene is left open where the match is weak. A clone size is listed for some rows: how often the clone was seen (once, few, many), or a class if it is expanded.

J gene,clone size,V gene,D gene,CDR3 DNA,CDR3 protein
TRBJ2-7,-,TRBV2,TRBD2,TGTGCCAGCGGAGGAACTCGGACTAGCGCCTACGAGCAGTACTTC,CASGGTRTSAYEQYF
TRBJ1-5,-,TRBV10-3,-,TGTGCCATCAGCGGGGTCCCCGCGGGCGATCAAGAGACCCAGCATTTT,CAISGVPAGDQETQHF
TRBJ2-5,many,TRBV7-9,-,TGTGCCAGCAGCTTAGCGATGGAGGGATCGGAGACCCAGTACTTC,CASSLAMEGSETQYF
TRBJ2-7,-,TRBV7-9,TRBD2,TGTGCCAGCAGCCAACCGGGGAGGGAGACCTGGCCCTACGAGCAGTACTTC,CASSQPGRETWPYEQYF
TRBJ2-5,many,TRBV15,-,TGTGCCACCAGCGTCTCCGGGACAAGGGGGAGAGAGACCCAGTACTTC,CATSVSGTRGRETQYF
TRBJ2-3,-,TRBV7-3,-,TGTGCCAGCAGCTTACCCGACTTCACAGATACGCAGTATTTT,CASSLPDFTDTQYF
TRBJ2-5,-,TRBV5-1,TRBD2,TGCGCCAGCACCGATAGACTACGAGCGGGGATGGGGACCCAGTACTTC,CASTDRLRAGMGTQYF
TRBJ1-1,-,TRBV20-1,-,TGCAGTGCTTTCGGGACTTCTTCGAACACTGAAGCTTTCTTT,CSAFGTSSNTEAFF
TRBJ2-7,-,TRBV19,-,TGTGCCAGTACAAACAGGGCACCCCACGAGCAGTACTTC,CASTNRAPHEQYF
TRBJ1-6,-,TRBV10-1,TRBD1,TGCGCCAGCAGCATGACAGGGATCAATTCACCCCTCCACTTT,CASSMTGINSPLHF
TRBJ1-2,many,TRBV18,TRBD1,TGTGCCAGCTCACGCGGGACAGACTATGGCTACACCTTC,CASSRGTDYGYTF
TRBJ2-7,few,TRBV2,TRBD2,TGTGCCAGCAGTTTAGCTGGACTAGCCGATACCTACGAGCAGTACTTC,CASSLAGLADTYEQYF
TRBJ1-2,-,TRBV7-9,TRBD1,TGTGCCCTCCGGACAGGGGTGAACTATGGCTACACCTTC,CALRTGVNYGYTF
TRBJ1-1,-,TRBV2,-,TGTGCCAGCAGTGAACCTCTCAGGGCGGCGATCACTGAGGCTTTCTTT,CASSEPLRAAITEAFF
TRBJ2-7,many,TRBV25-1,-,TGTGCCAGCAGTCAGGGAACTAGCAGAGCAGCCGAGCAGTACTTC,CASSQGTSRAAEQYF
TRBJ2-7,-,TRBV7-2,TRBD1,TGTGCCAGCAGCTTACCTCCCTGGGACAGGGGCTACGAGCAGTACTTC,CASSLPPWDRGYEQYF
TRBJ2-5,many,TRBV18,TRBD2,TGTGCCAGCTTCGGACTAGCGGGGCAAGAGACCCAGTACTTC,CASFGLAGQETQYF
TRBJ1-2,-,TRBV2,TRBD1,TGTGCCAGCCGAGGACAGGGGGCGGCCTATGGCTACACCTTC,CASRGQGAAYGYTF
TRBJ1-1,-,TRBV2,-,TGTGCCAGCAGAACCCAGGTCTCGAACACTGAAGCTTTCTTT,CASRTQVSNTEAFF
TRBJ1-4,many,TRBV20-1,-,TGCAGTGCCGGGGCCCTAGGGATTGAAAAACTGTTTTTT,CSAGALGIEKLFF
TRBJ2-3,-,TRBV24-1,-,TGTGCCACCAGTGCCGCAATAAGCACAGATACGCAGTATTTT,CATSAAISTDTQYF
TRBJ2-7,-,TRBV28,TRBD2,TGTGCCAGCACCCAAGCGGGACTTAACTACGAGCAGTACTTC,CASTQAGLNYEQYF
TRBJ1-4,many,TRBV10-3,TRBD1,TGTGCCATCAAGACAGGGGACGAAAAACTGTTTTTT,CAIKTGDEKLFF
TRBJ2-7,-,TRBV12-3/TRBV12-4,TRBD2,TGTGCCAGCAGTTTTTGGGGCGGGAGCATGGGGGAGCAGTACTTC,CASSFWGGSMGEQYF
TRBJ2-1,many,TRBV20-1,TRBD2,TGCAGTGCTGTCCCGGGACTAGCGGGATACTCCTACAATGAGCAGTTCTTC,CSAVPGLAGYSYNEQFF
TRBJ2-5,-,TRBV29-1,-,TGCAGCGCAGGAGCTAGCAGCCAAGAGACCCAGTACTTC,CSAGASSQETQYF
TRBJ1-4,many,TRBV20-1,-,TGCAGTGCTGGGGGACGGGGGGCTGTTGAAAAACTGTTTTTT,CSAGGRGAVEKLFF
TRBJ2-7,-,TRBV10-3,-,TGTGCCATCAGTCAGCCAGGGTTCGAGCAGTACTTC,CAISQPGFEQYF
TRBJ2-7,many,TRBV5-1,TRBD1,TGCGCCAGCAGCTTGGCCCCCGGGACAGAGTCTTACGAGCAGTACTTC,CASSLAPGTESYEQYF
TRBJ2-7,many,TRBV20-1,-,TGCAGTGATCGAAGGGGTCTTCGCTACGAGCAGTACTTC,CSDRRGLRYEQYF
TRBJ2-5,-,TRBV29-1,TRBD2,TGCAGCGGGACTAGCGGGATGATCAGGGGTCAAGAGACCCAGTACTTC,CSGTSGMIRGQETQYF
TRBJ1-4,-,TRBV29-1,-,TGCAGCGGGGCCGGCCCCAATGAAAAACTGTTTTTT,CSGAGPNEKLFF